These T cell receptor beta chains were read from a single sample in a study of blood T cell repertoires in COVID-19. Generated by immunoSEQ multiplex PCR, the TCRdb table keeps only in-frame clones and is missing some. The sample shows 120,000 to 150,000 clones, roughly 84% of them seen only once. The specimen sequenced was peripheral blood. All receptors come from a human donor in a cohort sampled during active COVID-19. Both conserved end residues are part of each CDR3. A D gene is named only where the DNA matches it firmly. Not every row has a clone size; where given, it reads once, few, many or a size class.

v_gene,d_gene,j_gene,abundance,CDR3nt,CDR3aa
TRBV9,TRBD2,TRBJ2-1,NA,TGTGCCAGCAGCTTCAGCGGGGGATACGATGAGCAGTTCTTC,CASSFSGGYDEQFF
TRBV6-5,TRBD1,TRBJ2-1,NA,TGTGCCAGCAGTAGCGGGACAGGGAGAAACAATGAGCAGTTCTTC,CASSSGTGRNNEQFF
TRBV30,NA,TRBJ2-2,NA,TGTGCGCGAGAAACAGGGACGACCGGGGAGCTGTTTTTT,CARETGTTGELFF
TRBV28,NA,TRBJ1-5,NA,TGTGCCAGCACCGTGGTCGGATCGCGGAATCAGCCCCAGCATTTT,CASTVVGSRNQPQHF
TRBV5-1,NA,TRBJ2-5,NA,TGCGCCAGCAGCTACCGGACAGACCAAGAGACCCAGTACTTC,CASSYRTDQETQYF
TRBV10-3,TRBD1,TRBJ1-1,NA,TGTGCCATCAGTGACCCACCGGGACAGAGGACTGAAGCTTTCTTT,CAISDPPGQRTEAFF
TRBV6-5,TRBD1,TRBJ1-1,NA,TGTGCCAGCAGTTACTTTTTCAGGGGGAGCACTGAAGCTTTCTTT,CASSYFFRGSTEAFF
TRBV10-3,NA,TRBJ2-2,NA,TGTGCCATCAGCCAGGGTGGCGGGGAGCTGTTTTTT,CAISQGGGELFF
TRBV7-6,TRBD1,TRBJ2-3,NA,TGTGCCAGCAGCAGGACAGGTGGGGACACAGATACGCAGTATTTT,CASSRTGGDTDTQYF
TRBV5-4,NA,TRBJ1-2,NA,TGTGCCAGCAGCTCCGATGGGCCTAACTATGGCTACACCTTC,CASSSDGPNYGYTF
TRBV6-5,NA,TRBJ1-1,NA,TGTGCCAGCAGAGCACAGGGAATCTCTGAAGCTTTCTTT,CASRAQGISEAFF
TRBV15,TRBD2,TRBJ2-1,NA,TGTGCCACCAGCAGAGATCTGGGGAGCGGGGGGGTAGTATCCACGGTCTTC,CATSRDLGSGGVVSTVF
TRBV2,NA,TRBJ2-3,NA,TGTGCCAGCAGTGAACGGCTGGCAGGGACAGATACGCAGTATTTT,CASSERLAGTDTQYF
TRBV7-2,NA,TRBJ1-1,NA,TGTGCCAGCAGCCCAAACAACAGGGCCGCTTTCGCTTTCTTT,CASSPNNRAAFAFF
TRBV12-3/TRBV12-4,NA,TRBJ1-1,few,TGTGCCAGCAGTTTAGCAGAGGGCACTGAAGCTTTCTTT,CASSLAEGTEAFF
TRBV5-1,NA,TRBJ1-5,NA,TGCGCCAGCAGCTTGGGAGGTGTCACGGGCAATCAGCCCCAGCATTTT,CASSLGGVTGNQPQHF
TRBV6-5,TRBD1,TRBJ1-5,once,TGTGCCAGCAGCTTAGGGACAGCCAATCAGCCCCAGCATTTT,CASSLGTANQPQHF
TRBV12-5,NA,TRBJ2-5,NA,TGTGCTAGTGGTTTGGAGGGGAGGACTCCCAACTTC,CASGLEGRTPNF
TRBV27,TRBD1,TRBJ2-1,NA,TGTGCCAGCGGACAGGGGGGGGCAAATGAGCAGTTCTTC,CASGQGGANEQFF
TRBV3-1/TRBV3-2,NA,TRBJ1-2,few,TGTGCCAGCAGCCAAGATATGGACAGTCATGGCTACACCTTC,CASSQDMDSHGYTF
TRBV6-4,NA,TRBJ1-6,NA,TGTGCCAGCAGTGACCCATACAAGTCGAATAATTCACCCCTCCACTTT,CASSDPYKSNNSPLHF
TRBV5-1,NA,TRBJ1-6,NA,TGCGCCAGCAGCCGACAGGATAATTCACCCCTCCACTTT,CASSRQDNSPLHF
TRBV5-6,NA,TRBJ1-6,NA,TGTGCCAGCAGCTTAACCGGACTTAATTCACCCCTCCACTTT,CASSLTGLNSPLHF
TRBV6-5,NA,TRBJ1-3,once,TGTGCCAGCAGTTCACTACTTGGAAACACCATATATTTT,CASSSLLGNTIYF
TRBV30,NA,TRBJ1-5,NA,TGTGCCTGGAGTGTAGGAGGGAGCAGCAATCAGCCCCAGCATTTT,CAWSVGGSSNQPQHF
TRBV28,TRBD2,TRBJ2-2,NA,TGTGCCAGCAGTCCCTTAAGCGGGGGACCCGGGGAGCTGTTTTTT,CASSPLSGGPGELFF
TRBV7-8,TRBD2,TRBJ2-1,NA,TGTGCCAGCAGCTCTACTAGCGGGAGGGCCGATGAGCAGTTCTTC,CASSSTSGRADEQFF
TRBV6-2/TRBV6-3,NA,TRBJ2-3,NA,TGTGCCAGCAGTTACTCTAAGGGGCGCAGAAACACAGATACGCAGTATTTT,CASSYSKGRRNTDTQYF
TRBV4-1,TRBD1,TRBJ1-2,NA,TGCGCCAGCAGCCCGCGACATACCGGGACAGACTATGGCTACACCTTC,CASSPRHTGTDYGYTF
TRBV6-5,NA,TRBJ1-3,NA,TGTGCCAGCAGACCCTTGGGGGGGCTTGGAAACACCATATATTTT,CASRPLGGLGNTIYF
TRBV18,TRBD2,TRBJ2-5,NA,TGTGCCAGCTCACCACCGAGACTAGCGGGAGTGGAGACCCAGTACTTC,CASSPPRLAGVETQYF
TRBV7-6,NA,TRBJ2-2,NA,TGTGCCAGCAGCTTAGCGCAGGTTCCGACCGGGGAGCTGTTTTTT,CASSLAQVPTGELFF
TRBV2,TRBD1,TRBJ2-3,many,TGTGCCAGCAGTGGACAGGGGCAAACAGATACGCAGTATTTT,CASSGQGQTDTQYF
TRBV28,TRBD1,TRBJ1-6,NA,TGTGCCAGCAGTTTTCAGGGGGCGAGTTTTCCCACGTCACCCCTCCACTTT,CASSFQGASFPTSPLHF
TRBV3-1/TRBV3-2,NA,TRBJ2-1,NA,TGTGCCAGCAGCCAAAAGGGGCTTGGGGAGCAGTTCTTC,CASSQKGLGEQFF
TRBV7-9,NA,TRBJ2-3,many,TGTGCCAGCAGCCAACCCTCCGACAGTACAGATACGCAGTATTTT,CASSQPSDSTDTQYF
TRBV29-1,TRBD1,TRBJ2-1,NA,TGCAGCGTTGACGCGAGGGACAGGGGGCCCTACAATGAGCAGTTCTTC,CSVDARDRGPYNEQFF
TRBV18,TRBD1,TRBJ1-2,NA,TGTGCCAGCTCACCGCAGACAGGGAACTATGGCTACACCTTC,CASSPQTGNYGYTF
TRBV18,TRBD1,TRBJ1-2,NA,TGTGCCAGCTCCCCTATGGGACAGAAGATCGATGGCTACACCTTC,CASSPMGQKIDGYTF
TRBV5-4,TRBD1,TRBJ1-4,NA,TGTGCCAGCAGCCTCGACAGGGGTGATGAAAAACTGTTTTTT,CASSLDRGDEKLFF
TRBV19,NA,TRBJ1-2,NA,TGTGCCAGTAGTCCCACGGCGGGGGTCTATGGCTACACCTTC,CASSPTAGVYGYTF
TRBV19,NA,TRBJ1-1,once,TGTGCCAGTAGTCCTATTGCGGGTAACACTGAAGCTTTCTTT,CASSPIAGNTEAFF
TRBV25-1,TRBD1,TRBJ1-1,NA,TGTGCCAGCAGTGCGGACAGGGGGCGCCCCACTGAAGCTTTCTTT,CASSADRGRPTEAFF
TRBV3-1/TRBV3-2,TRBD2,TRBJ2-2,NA,TGTGCCAGCAGCCAAGAGCTAGCGGGGGGGCCGCAGACCGGGGAGCTGTTTTTT,CASSQELAGGPQTGELFF
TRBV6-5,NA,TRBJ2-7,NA,TGTGCCAGCAGTTACGATAGGGGTCTAGGGGTCGAGCAGTACTTC,CASSYDRGLGVEQYF
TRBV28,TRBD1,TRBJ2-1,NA,TGTGCCAGCTCTCGGACAGGGTTCGAGAATGAGCAGTTCTTC,CASSRTGFENEQFF
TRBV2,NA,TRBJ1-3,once,TGTGCCAGCAGTCGACAGGCCTCTGGAAACACCATATATTTT,CASSRQASGNTIYF
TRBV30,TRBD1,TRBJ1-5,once,TGTGCCTGGAGTAAAGGGGGCGGCAATCAGCCCCAGCATTTT,CAWSKGGGNQPQHF
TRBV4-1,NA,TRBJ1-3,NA,TGCGCCAGCAGCCATCTTTCTGGAAACACCATATATTTT,CASSHLSGNTIYF
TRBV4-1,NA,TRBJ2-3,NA,TGCGCCAGCAGCCAAGAAGAACCGGTCGCAGATACGCAGTATTTT,CASSQEEPVADTQYF
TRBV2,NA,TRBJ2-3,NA,TGTGCCAGCGGAGGGTTGGATACGCAGTATTTT,CASGGLDTQYF
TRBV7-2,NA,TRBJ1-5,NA,TGTGCCAGCAGCGAACAGAGGGATCAGCCCCAGCATTTT,CASSEQRDQPQHF
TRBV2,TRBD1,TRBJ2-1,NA,TGTGCCAGCAGGGACAGGGCCTACAATGAGCAGTTCTTC,CASRDRAYNEQFF
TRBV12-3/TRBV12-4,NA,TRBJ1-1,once,TGTGCCAGCAGGGCAGGTTCCGGCACTGAAGCTTTCTTT,CASRAGSGTEAFF
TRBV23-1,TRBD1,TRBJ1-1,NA,TGCGCCAGCAGTCAATCGAAGGGACAGAAGGATAACACTGAAGCTTTCTTT,CASSQSKGQKDNTEAFF
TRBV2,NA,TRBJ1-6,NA,TGTGCCAGCCAAAGCCGGGACACGAATAATTCACCCCTCCACTTT,CASQSRDTNNSPLHF
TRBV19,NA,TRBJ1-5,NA,TGTGCCAGTACCCCCAACCGGGGTGAGCAGCCCCAGCATTTT,CASTPNRGEQPQHF
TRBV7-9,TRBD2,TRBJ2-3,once,TGTGCCAGCAGCTTAGCCCGACTAGCGGGAAGTGGCACAGATACGCAGTATTTT,CASSLARLAGSGTDTQYF